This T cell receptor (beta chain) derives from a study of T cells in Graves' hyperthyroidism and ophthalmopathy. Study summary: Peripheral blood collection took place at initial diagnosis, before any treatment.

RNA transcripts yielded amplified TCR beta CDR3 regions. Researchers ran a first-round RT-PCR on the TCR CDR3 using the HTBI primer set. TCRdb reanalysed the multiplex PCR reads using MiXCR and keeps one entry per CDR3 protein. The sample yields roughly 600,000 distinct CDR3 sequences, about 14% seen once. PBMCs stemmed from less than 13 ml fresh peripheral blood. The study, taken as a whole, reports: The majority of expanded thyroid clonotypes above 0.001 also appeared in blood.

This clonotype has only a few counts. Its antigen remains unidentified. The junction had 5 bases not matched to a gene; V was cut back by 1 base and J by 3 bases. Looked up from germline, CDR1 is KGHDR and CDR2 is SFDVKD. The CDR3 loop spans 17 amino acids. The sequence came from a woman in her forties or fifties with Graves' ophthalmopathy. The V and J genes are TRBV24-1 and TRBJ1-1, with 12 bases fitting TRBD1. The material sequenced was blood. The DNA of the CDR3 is TGTGCCACCAGTGATTTTAGGGACAGGGGGCTTTACACTGAAGCTTTCTTT. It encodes CATSDFRDRGLYTEAFF.